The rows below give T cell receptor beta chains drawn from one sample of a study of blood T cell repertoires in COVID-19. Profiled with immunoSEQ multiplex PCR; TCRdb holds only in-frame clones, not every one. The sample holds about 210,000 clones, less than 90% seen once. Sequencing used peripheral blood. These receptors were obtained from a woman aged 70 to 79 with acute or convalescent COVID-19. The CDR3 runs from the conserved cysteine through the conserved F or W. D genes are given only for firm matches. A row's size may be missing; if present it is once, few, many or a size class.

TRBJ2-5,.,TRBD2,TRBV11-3,CASSSSGTRETQYF,TGTGCCAGCAGCTCTTCAGGGACTAGAGAGACCCAGTACTTC
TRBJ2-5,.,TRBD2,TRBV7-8,CASSLGLAGASETQYF,TGTGCCAGCAGCTTAGGACTAGCGGGAGCATCCGAGACCCAGTACTTC
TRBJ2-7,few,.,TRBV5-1,CASSLEAQGPVGFYEQYF,TGCGCCAGCAGCTTGGAAGCACAGGGCCCGGTGGGATTCTACGAGCAGTACTTC
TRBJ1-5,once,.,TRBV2,CASQEEQSNQPQHF,TGTGCCAGCCAAGAAGAACAGAGCAATCAGCCCCAGCATTTT
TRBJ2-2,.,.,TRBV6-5,CASSSGLVSGELFF,TGTGCCAGCAGTTCTGGGCTGGTATCCGGGGAGCTGTTTTTT
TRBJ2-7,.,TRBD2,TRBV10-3,CATKGTSGRGRNEQYF,TGTGCCACCAAGGGCACTAGCGGGAGGGGTAGGAACGAGCAGTACTTC
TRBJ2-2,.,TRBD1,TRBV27,CASSSGTGVMTGELFF,TGTGCCAGCAGTTCCGGGACAGGGGTTATGACCGGGGAGCTGTTTTTT
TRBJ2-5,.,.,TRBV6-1,CASSEISGQFGETQYF,TGTGCCAGCAGTGAAATTAGCGGACAATTCGGGGAGACCCAGTACTTC
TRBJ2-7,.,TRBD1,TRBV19,CASSITGVGAEQYF,TGTGCCAGTAGTATAACAGGGGTGGGGGCCGAGCAGTACTTC
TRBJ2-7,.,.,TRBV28,CASSRAQGIEQYF,TGTGCCAGCTCCCGGGCCCAGGGGATCGAGCAGTACTTC
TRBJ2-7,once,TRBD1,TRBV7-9,CASSFRTGRSYEQYF,TGTGCCAGCAGCTTTCGGACAGGGAGATCCTACGAGCAGTACTTC
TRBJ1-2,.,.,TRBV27,CASSFLAGLNYGYTF,.
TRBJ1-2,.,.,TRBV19,CASSASVGPNYGYTF,TGTGCCAGTAGTGCCTCGGTTGGGCCTAACTATGGCTACACCTTC
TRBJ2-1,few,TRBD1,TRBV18,CASSPGTGFNEQFF,TGTGCCAGCTCACCAGGGACAGGGTTCAATGAGCAGTTCTTC
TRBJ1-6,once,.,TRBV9,CASSVEPGRNSPLHF,TGTGCCAGCAGCGTAGAACCGGGAAGGAATTCACCCCTCCACTTT
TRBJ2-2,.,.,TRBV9,CASSVAGQVGELFF,TGTGCCAGCAGCGTAGCTGGACAAGTCGGGGAGCTGTTTTTT
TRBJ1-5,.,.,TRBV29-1,CSVGTGTNQPQHF,TGCAGCGTTGGAACAGGGACGAATCAGCCCCAGCATTTT
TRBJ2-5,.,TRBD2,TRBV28,CASSRWKREKETQYF,TGTGCCAGCAGTCGATGGAAGCGGGAGAAAGAGACCCAGTACTTC
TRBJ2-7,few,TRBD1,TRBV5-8,CASSAWTGGEQYF,TGTGCCAGCAGCGCCTGGACAGGGGGCGAGCAGTACTTC
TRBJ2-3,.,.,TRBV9,CASSARDFLTDTQYF,TGTGCCAGCAGCGCCCGGGACTTTCTCACAGATACGCAGTATTTT
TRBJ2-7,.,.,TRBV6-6,CASSYNQGPLVNEQYF,TGTGCCAGCAGTTACAACCAGGGGCCCCTCGTAAACGAGCAGTACTTC
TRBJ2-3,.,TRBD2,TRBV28,CASSSTSGSLTDTQYF,TGTGCCAGCAGTTCGACTAGCGGGAGTCTCACAGATACGCAGTATTTT
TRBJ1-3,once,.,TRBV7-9,CASSLDQAGNTIYF,TGTGCCAGCAGCCTCGACCAGGCTGGAAACACCATATATTTT
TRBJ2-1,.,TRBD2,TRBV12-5,CASGLVTTSGGAGEQFF,TGTGCTAGTGGTTTGGTTACGACTAGCGGGGGGGCTGGTGAGCAGTTCTTC
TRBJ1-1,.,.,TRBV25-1,CASKGQTNLEAFF,TGTGCCAGCAAAGGACAGACTAACCTTGAAGCTTTCTTT
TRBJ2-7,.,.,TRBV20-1,CSARPDEQYF,TGCAGTGCTAGGCCGGACGAGCAGTACTTC
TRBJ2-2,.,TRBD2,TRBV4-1,CASSQYQAGAGELFF,TGCGCCAGCAGCCAGTACCAAGCGGGAGCCGGGGAGCTGTTTTTT
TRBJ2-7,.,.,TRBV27,CASSRRTESYEQYF,TGTGCCAGCAGTAGGAGGACAGAGTCCTACGAGCAGTACTTC
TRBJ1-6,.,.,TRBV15,CATGSGSDSPLHF,TGTGCCACAGGGTCAGGGTCGGATTCACCCCTCCACTTT
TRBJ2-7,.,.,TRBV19,CASSNYNEQYF,TGTGCCAGTAGTAACTACAACGAGCAGTACTTC
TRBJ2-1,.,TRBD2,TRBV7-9,CASSPSGGVYNEQFF,TGTGCCAGCAGCCCTAGCGGGGGGGTTTACAATGAGCAGTTCTTC
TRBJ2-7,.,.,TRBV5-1,CASSARLVGNEQYF,TGCGCCAGCAGCGCACGACTAGTCGGAAACGAGCAGTACTTC
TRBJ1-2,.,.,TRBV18,CASSRDTDYGYTF,TGTGCCAGCTCACGGGACACCGACTATGGCTACACCTTC
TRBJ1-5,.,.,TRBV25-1,CASSDSAGNQPQHF,TGTGCCAGCAGTGACAGTGCAGGTAATCAGCCCCAGCATTTT
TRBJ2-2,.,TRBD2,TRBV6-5,CASRKLAVSAGELFF,TGTGCCAGCCGAAAACTAGCGGTCTCGGCCGGGGAGCTGTTTTTT
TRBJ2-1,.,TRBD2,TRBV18,CASSPGASGRSYEQFF,TGTGCCAGCTCACCTGGAGCGAGCGGGAGAAGCTATGAGCAGTTCTTC
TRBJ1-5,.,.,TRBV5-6,CASSLAGGLGQPQHF,TGTGCCAGCAGCTTGGCCGGGGGTTTGGGTCAGCCCCAGCATTTT
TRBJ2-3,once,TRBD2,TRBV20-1,CSASQAGGMILSTDTQYF,TGCAGTGCTAGTCAGGCGGGAGGAATGATACTTAGCACAGATACGCAGTATTTT
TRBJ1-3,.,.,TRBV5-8,CASSRRDGSGNTIYF,TGTGCCAGCAGCCGGCGGGACGGCTCTGGAAACACCATATATTTT
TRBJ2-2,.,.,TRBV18,CASSPARGGRTGELFF,TGTGCCAGCTCACCGGCGCGCGGGGGCCGCACCGGGGAGCTGTTTTTT
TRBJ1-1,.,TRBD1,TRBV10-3,CAISEPGQGAEAFF,TGTGCCATCAGTGAACCGGGACAGGGGGCTGAAGCTTTCTTT
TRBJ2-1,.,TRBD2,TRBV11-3,CASSASGSYNEQFF,TGTGCCAGCAGCGCTAGCGGGAGTTACAATGAGCAGTTCTTC
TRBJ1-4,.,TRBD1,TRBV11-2,CASSLTGRHEKLFF,TGTGCCAGCAGCTTGACAGGGCGGCATGAAAAACTGTTTTTT
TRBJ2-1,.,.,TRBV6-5,CASSYILVSANEQFF,TGTGCCAGCAGTTACATCCTAGTTTCAGCCAATGAGCAGTTCTTC
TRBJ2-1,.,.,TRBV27,CASSLGQRGEQFF,TGTGCCAGCAGTTTAGGCCAGCGCGGTGAGCAGTTCTTC
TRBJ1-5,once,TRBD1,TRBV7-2,CASSYQGQGFPNQPQHF,TGTGCCAGCAGCTACCAGGGACAGGGTTTCCCTAATCAGCCCCAGCATTTT
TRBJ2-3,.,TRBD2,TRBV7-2,CASSRTSGGASTDTQYF,TGTGCCAGCAGCCGGACTAGCGGGGGGGCCTCGACAGATACGCAGTATTTT
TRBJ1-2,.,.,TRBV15,CATSGAGYYGYTF,TGTGCCACCAGCGGCGCGGGGTACTATGGCTACACCTTC
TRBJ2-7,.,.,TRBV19,CASSIGPTSYEQYF,TGTGCCAGTAGTATTGGGCCTACCTCCTACGAGCAGTACTTC